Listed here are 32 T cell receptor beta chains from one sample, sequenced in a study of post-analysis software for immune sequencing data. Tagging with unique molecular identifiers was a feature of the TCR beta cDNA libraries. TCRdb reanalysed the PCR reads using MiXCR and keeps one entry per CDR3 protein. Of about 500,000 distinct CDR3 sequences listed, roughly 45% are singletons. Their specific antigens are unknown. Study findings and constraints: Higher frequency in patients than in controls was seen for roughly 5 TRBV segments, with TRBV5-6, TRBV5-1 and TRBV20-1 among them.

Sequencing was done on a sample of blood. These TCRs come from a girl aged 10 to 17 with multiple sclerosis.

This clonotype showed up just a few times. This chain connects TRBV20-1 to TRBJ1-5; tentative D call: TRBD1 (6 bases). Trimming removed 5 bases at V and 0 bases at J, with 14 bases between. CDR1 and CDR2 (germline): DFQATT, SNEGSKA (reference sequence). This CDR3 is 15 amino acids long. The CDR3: CSAAETGYSNQPQHF. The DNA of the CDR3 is TGCAGTGCTGCTGAGACAGGTTATAGCAATCAGCCCCAGCATTTT.

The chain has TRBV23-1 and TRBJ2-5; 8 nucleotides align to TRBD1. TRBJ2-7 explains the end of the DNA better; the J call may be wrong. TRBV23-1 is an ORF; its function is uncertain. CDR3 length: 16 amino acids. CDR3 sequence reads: CASSQSGGQDLGEQYF. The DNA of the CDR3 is TGCGCCAGCAGTCAATCCGGGGGACAGGATTTGGGCGAGCAGTACTTC.

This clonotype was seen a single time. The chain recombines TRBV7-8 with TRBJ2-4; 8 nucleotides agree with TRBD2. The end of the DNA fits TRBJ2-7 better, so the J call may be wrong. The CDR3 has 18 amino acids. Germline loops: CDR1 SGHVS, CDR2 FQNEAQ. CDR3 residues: CASSPRLLPSGSSYEQYF. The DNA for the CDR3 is TGTGCCAGCAGCCCCCGCCTCCTCCCTAGCGGGTCCTCCTACGAGCAGTACTTC.

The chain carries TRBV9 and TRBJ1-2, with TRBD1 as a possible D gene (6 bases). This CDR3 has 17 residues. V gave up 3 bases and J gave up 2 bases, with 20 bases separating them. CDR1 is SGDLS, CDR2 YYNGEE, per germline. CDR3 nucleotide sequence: TGTGCCAGCAGCGCCCACAGGTTGGGGGCGGCGAACTATGGCTACACCTTC. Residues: CASSAHRLGAANYGYTF.

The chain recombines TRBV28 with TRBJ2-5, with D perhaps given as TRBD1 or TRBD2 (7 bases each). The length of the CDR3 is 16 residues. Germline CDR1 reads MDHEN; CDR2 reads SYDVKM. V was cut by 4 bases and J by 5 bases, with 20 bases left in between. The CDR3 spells CASSSFPNRGGETQYF. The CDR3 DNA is TGTGCCAGCAGTTCCTTCCCGAACAGGGGAGGGGAGACCCAGTACTTC. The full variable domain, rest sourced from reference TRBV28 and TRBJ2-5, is DVKVTQSSRYLVKRTGEKVFLECVQDMDHENMFWYRQDPGLGLRLIYFSYDVKMKEKGDIPEGYSVSREKKERFSLILESASTNQTSMYLCASSSFPNRGGETQYFGPGTRLLVL.

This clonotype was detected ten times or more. In nucleotides, the CDR3 is TGTGCCAGCAGCCAAGATAGGTACAATGAGCAGTTCTTC. Its protein product is CASSQDRYNEQFF. The rearrangement joins TRBV3-1 to TRBJ2-1; no definite D call. CDR1 is LGHDT, CDR2 YNNKEL, per germline (reference sequence). This CDR3 has 13 amino acids. V was cut by 0 bases and J by 4 bases, with 4 bases left in between.

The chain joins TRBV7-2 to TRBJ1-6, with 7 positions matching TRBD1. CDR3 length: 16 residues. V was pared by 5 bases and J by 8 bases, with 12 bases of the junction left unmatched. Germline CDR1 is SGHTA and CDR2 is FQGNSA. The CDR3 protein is CASSARQGGADSPLHF. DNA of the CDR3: TGTGCCAGCAGCGCCCGACAGGGAGGAGCGGATTCACCCCTCCACTTT.

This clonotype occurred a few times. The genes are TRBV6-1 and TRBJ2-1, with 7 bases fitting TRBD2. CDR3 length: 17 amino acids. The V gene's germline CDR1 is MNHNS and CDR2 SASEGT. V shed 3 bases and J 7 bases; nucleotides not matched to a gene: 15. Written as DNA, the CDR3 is TGTGCCAGCAGTGATGTCGGGGGGAGAAGCATGGGGAATGAGCAGTTCTTC. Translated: CASSDVGGRSMGNEQFF.

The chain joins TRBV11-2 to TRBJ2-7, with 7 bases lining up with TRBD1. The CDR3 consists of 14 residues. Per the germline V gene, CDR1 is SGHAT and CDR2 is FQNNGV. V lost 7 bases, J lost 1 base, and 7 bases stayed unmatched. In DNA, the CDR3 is TGTGCCAGCATCCGGACAGGTTTTTCCTACGAGCAGTACTTC. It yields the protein CASIRTGFSYEQYF.

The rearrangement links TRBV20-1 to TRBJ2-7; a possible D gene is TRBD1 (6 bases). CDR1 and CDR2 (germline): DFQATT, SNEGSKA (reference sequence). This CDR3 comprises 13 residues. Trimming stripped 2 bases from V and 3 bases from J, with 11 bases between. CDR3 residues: CSARSGQIYEQYF. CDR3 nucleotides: TGCAGTGCTAGATCGGGACAAATCTACGAGCAGTACTTC.

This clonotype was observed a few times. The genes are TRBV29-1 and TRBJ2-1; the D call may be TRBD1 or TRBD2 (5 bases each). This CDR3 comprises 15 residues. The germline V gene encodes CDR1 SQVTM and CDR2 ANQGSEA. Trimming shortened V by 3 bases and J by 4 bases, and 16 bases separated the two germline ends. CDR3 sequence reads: CSVERGLGLYNEQFF. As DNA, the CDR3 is TGCAGCGTTGAGAGGGGCCTGGGTCTTTACAATGAGCAGTTCTTC.

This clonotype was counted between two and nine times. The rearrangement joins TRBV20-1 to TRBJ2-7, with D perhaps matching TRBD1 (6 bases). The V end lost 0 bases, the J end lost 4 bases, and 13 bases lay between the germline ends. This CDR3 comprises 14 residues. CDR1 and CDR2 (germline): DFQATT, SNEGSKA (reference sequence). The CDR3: CSARDLQGRYEQYF. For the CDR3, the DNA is TGCAGTGCTAGAGATCTGCAGGGGCGTTACGAGCAGTACTTC.

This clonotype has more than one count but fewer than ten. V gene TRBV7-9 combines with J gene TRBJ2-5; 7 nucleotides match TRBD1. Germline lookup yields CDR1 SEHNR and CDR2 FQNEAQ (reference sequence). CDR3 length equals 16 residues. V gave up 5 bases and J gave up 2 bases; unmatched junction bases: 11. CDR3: CASSPRDSTFQETQYF. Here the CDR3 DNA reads TGTGCCAGCAGCCCCCGGGACAGCACCTTTCAAGAGACCCAGTACTTC.

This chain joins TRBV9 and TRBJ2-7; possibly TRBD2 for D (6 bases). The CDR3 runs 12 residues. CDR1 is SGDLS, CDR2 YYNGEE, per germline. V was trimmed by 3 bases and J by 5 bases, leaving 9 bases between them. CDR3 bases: TGTGCCAGCAGCGGGGAGGCCAACGAGCAGTACTTC. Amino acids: CASSGEANEQYF.

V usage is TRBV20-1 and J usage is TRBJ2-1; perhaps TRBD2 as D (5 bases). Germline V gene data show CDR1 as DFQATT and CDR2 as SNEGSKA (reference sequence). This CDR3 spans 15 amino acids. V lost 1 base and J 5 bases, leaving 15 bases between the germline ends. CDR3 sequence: CSARAHRRVNNEQFF. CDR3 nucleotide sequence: TGCAGTGCTAGAGCCCATCGGCGGGTCAACAATGAGCAGTTCTTC.

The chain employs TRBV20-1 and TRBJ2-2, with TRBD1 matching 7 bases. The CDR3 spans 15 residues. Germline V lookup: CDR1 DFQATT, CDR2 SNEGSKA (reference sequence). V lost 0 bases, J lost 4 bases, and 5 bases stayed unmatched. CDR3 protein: CSARDRTGATGELFF. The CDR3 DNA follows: TGCAGTGCTAGAGATCGGACAGGTGCCACCGGGGAGCTGTTTTTT.

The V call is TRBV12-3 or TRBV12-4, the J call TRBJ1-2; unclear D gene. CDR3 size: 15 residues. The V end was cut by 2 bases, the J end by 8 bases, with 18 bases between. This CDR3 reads CASSLRPERAIGYTF. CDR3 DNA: TGTGCCAGCAGTTTAAGGCCAGAAAGGGCGATCGGCTACACCTTC.

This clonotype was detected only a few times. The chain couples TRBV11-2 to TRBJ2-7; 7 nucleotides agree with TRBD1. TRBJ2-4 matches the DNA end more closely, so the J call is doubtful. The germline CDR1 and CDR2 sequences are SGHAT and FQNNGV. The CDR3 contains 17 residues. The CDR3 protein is CASSLDLTRGRENIQYF. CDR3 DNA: TGTGCCAGCAGCTTAGATCTTACTAGGGGGCGGGAAAACATTCAGTACTTC.

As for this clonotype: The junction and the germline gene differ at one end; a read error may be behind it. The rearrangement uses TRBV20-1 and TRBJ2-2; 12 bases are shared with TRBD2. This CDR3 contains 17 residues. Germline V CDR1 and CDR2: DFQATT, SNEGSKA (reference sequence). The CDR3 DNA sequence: TGCAGTGCTAGCCCGAGACTAGCGGGAGATGGCACCGGGGAGCGGTTTTTT. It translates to CSASPRLAGDGTGERFF.

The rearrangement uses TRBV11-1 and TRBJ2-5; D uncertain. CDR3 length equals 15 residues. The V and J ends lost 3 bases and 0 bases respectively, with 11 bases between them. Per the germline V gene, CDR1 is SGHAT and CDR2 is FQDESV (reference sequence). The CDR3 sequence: CASSLAGDYQETQYF. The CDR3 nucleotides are TGTGCCAGCAGCTTGGCTGGAGATTACCAAGAGACCCAGTACTTC.

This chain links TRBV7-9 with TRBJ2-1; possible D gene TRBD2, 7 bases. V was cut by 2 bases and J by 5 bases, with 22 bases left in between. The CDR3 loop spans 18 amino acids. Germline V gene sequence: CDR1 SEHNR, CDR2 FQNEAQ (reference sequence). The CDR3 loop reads CASSLKVSGEGGNNEQFF. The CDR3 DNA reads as TGTGCCAGCAGCTTAAAAGTTTCGGGAGAGGGGGGGAACAATGAGCAGTTCTTC.

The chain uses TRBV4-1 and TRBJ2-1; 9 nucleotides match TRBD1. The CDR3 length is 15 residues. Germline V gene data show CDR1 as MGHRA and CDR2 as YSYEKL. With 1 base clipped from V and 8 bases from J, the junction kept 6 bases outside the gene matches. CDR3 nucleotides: TGCGCCAGCAGCCAAGCCCTGACAGGGGGTCATGAGCAGTTCTTC. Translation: CASSQALTGGHEQFF.

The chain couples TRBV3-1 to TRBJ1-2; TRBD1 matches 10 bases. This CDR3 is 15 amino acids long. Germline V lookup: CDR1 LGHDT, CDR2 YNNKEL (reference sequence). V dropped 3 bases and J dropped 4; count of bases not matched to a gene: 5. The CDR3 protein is CASSQAGTGAYGYTF. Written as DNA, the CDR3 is TGTGCCAGCAGCCAGGCCGGGACAGGGGCCTATGGCTACACCTTC. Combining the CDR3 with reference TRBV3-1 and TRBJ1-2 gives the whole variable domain DTAVSQTPKYLVTQMGNDKSIKCEQNLGHDTMYWYKQDSKKFLKIMFSYNNKELIINETVPNRFSPKSPDKAHLNLHINSLELGDSAVYFCASSQAGTGAYGYTFGSGTRLTVV.

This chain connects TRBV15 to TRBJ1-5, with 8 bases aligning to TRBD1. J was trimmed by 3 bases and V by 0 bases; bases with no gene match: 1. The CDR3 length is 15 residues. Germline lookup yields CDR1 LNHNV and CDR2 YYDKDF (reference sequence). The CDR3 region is CATSRDRGHNQPQHF. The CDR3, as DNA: TGTGCCACCAGCAGAGACAGGGGGCACAATCAGCCCCAGCATTTT.

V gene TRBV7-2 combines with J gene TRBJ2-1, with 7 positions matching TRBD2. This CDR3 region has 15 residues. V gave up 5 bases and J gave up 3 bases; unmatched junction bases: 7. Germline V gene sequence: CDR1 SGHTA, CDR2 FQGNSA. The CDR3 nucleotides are TGTGCCAGCAGCCAATCTAGCGGCCTCTACAATGAGCAGTTCTTC. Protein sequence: CASSQSSGLYNEQFF.

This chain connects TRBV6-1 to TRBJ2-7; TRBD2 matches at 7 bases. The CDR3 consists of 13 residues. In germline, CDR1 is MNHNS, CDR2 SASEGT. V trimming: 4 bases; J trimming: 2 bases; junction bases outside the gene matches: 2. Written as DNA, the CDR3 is TGTGCCAGCAGTGGGGGGACTACCTACGAGCAGTACTTC. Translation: CASSGGTTYEQYF.

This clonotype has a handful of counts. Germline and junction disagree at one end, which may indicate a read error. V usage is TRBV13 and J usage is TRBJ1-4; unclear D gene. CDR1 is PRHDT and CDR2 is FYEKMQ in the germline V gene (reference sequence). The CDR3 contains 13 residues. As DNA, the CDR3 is TGTGCCAGCAGCTTAAATGGGAGAGAAAAACGGTTTTTT. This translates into CASSLNGREKRFF.

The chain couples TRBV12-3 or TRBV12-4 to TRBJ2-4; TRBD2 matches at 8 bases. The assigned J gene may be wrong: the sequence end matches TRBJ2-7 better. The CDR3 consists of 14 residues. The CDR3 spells CASTLAGGMDEQYF. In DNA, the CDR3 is TGTGCCAGCACCTTGGCGGGAGGAATGGACGAGCAGTACTTC.

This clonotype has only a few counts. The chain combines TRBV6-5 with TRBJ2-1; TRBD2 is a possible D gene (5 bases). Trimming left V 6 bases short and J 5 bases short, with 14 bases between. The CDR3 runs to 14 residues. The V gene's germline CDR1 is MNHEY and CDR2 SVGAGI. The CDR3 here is CASSRGSLNNEQFF. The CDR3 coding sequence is TGTGCCAGCAGCCGAGGGAGCCTCAACAATGAGCAGTTCTTC.

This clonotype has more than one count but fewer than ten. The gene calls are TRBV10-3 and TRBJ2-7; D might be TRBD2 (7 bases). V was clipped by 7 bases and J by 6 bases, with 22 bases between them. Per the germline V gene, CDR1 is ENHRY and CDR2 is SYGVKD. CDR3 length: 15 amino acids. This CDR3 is CAITNNEGGVSEQYF. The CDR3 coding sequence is TGTGCCATCACGAACAACGAGGGGGGGGTGAGCGAGCAGTACTTC.

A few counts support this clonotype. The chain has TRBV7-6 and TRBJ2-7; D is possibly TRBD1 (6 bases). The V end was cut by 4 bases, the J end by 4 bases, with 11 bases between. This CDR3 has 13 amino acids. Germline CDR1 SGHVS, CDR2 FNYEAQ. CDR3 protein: CASSSHRVYEQYF. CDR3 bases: TGTGCCAGCAGCTCGCACAGGGTTTACGAGCAGTACTTC.

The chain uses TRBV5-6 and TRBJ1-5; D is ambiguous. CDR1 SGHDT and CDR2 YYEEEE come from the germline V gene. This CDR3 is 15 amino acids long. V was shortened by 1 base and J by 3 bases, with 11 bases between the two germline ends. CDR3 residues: CASSLRRRINQPQHF. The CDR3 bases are TGTGCCAGCAGCTTGCGGCGCAGGATCAATCAGCCCCAGCATTTT. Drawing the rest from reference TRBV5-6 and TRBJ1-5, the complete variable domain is DAGVTQSPTHLIKTRGQQVTLRCSPKSGHDTVSWYQQALGQGPQFIFQYYEEEERQRGNFPDRFSGHQFPNYSSELNVNALLLGDSALYLCASSLRRRINQPQHFGDGTRLSIL.